This record concerns one TCR beta chain sequence. In germline, CDR1 is DFQATT, CDR2 SNEGSKA (reference sequence). The ends were cut back, 5 bases at V and 4 bases at J, with 9 bases in the middle. The CDR3 consists of 12 residues. The sample originates from a study of T cells after yellow fever vaccination. TCRdb re-called the 5' RACE reads through MiXCR, storing one row per CDR3 protein. There are 200,000 to 250,000 distinct CDR3 sequences in the sample; 6.9% occur only once, and 0.85% lies in the top ten. The TCR sequence derives from a man under 40 who received the YFV17D yellow fever vaccine. The rearrangement joins TRBV20-1 to TRBJ2-1; D uncertain. The sequenced sample was CD4+ T cells sorted from PBMCs, obtained 15 days after the yellow fever booster vaccination. The CDR3 DNA reads TGCAGTGCTCTGCCGAGGTACAATGAGCAGTTCTTC. Its protein is CSALPRYNEQFF.